Listed here is a single T cell receptor beta chain. Its antigen is unknown. No quality values exist for individual bases; no much larger clone is one base distant. CD4+ T cells from unexposed donors were collected before the COVID-19 pandemic (2011-2018). The EasySep CD4+ T cell isolation kit was used to isolate CD4+ T cells once the cultures had run for roughly eleven days. As cell number allowed, CD4+ T cells from unexposed donors were tested for reactivity to SARS-CoV-2 S and N and to four common cold coronavirus spike pools. About 1.9 million PBMCs per well were cultured in IMDM with roughly 5% human AB serum and 9.5 to 10 IU/ml IL-2. Half of the culture medium was replaced with fresh IL-2-containing medium on days 3 and 7. Triplicate replicate wells were generally used for each peptide culture condition. Leukapheresis product for the unexposed donors was purchased commercially. Ficoll-Paque PLUS gradient centrifugation was used to isolate PBMCs from either whole blood or leukapheresis product. PBMCs were either used fresh in the expansion assay or cryopreserved at -140 degrees C. The QIAamp Micro DNA Kit was used to extract genomic DNA from the CD4+ T cells.

The data were obtained in a study of CD4 T cells in relation to SARS-CoV-2 and coronaviruses (dated by TCRdb to the early 2020s). In terms of the full investigation: In the ViraFEST assay, PBMCs were cultured with antigen for under twelve days, after which TCR beta CDR3s were sequenced to identify antigen-specific clonal expansions. An HIV-1 Nef peptide pool or a culture without peptide was used as the negative reference condition. HLA restriction was mapped for shared crossreactive spike epitopes using patient-derived lymphoblastoid cell lines. At the level of individual TCR clonotypes, the study evaluated whether memory CD4+ T cells crossreact between the spike proteins of SARS-CoV-2 and those of common cold coronaviruses. The Adaptive Biotechnologies TCR-sequencing kit was used to sequence samples from a few pre-COVID donors and the naive versus memory experiments, whereas other data were Illumina-based. A different TCR-beta assay, based on Illumina, was used to sequence expansion assays from other donors in the study. Points the paper makes about the study in general: Pre-pandemic and post-infection samples were not both contributed by any donor, so tracing of the source of pre-existing responses was limited. Memory CD4+ clonotypes crossrecognizing SARS-CoV-2 and at least one common cold coronavirus spike were found in around 65% of donors. The study was constrained by small numbers of patients and of tested TCRs. Significantly weaker SARS-CoV-2-driven expansion was shown by crossreactive clones than by monoreactive clones, consistent with antigenic imprinting. Crossreactivity analysis centred on spike protein, so crossreactivity against other viral proteins was not assessed.

Including cysteine and phenylalanine, the CDR3 has 14 amino acids. Only the CDR3 region is kept as DNA, spanning 42 bases read in frame from base 1. Relative to germline, V is missing 6 bases and J is missing 0 bases, with 7 bases of the junction outside any gene match. Reading the germline V gene gives CDR1 SQVTM and CDR2 ANQGSEA. Library preparation employed the immunoSEQ multiplex PCR assay. Regarding the original processing steps: During preprocessing, nonproductive sequences were removed, along with CDR3s that did not begin with C, did not end with F or W, or were shorter than 7 amino acids. The MANAFEST web app identified antigen-specific clonotypes based on expansion compared with the reference and other culture wells. To be counted as positive, a clone had to show significant expansion compared with the reference culture, at an FDR below 0.05, in 2 of 3 replicate wells. To be called positive, a clone also had to show significant expansion compared with every other tandem well and an odds ratio greater than 5. Pairwise Levenshtein distance, computed with the stringdist R package after three terminal residues were trimmed from each end, was used as the measure of CDR3 homology. The table was pulled from immuneACCESS by TCRdb, which kept in-frame rearrangements only. Such tables lose some clones; where checked, under half of the loss comes from unresolved V genes, and the rest has no known cause. V, J and clone size are those of that table, while D and trimming were read from the DNA. Present in this sample are more than 20,000 clones, about 66% of which were seen just once. The leading ten clones occupy 8% to 13% of the sample.

Rearrangement joined TRBV29-1 to TRBJ2-7, with TRBD2 identical over 8 junction bases. The source of this sequence is a human donor in good health. Sequencing was carried out using CD4+ T cells from PBMCs, cultured in vitro. The DNA reads as follows: TGCAGCGTCAGAACGGGGGGGGGCTCCTACGAGCAGTACTTC. The translation is CSVRTGGGSYEQYF.